Below, 5 T cell receptor beta chains from the same sample are listed, as sequenced in a study of T cell repertoires in cytomegalovirus infection. TCRdb itself ran the reads through MiXCR, one entry per CDR3 protein. The repertoire consists of around 740,000 distinct CDR3 sequences, with approximately 34% occurring once and the leading ten covering 2.8%. The material sequenced was PBMCs. Receptors were obtained from a human donor in good health (CMV status not recorded). Some clones in this sample may be carry-over from other donors' samples.

This chain connects TRBV7-3 to TRBJ1-6; D is possibly TRBD1 (5 bases). The CDR3 is 17 residues long. Germline assignment: CDR1 SGHTA and CDR2 FQGTGA. V was clipped by 4 bases and J by 0 bases, with 13 bases between them. CDR3 in amino acids: CASSSKPGSSYNSPLHF. Written as DNA, the CDR3 is TGTGCCAGCAGCTCCAAACCAGGGAGCTCCTATAATTCACCCCTCCACTTT.

The chain recombines TRBV2 with TRBJ2-7; 7 positions match TRBD2. The junction had 8 bases not matched to a gene; V was cut back by 4 bases and J by 2 bases. The V gene's germline CDR1 is SNHLY and CDR2 FYNNEI. The CDR3 is 15 residues long. The CDR3 DNA sequence: TGTGCCAGCAGTGTAGGGGCTAGCGGCACCTACGAGCAGTACTTC. Residues: CASSVGASGTYEQYF.

This chain links TRBV2 with TRBJ1-4, with D possibly TRBD1 on 5 matching bases. Germline values: CDR1 SNHLY, CDR2 FYNNEI. The CDR3 is made up of 15 amino acids. The ends were cut back, 5 bases at V and 7 bases at J, with 17 bases in the middle. CDR3 bases: TGTGCCAGCAGTACTAGGTACTTCGGGGGTGAAAAACTGTTTTTT. This codes for CASSTRYFGGEKLFF.

The rearrangement links TRBV6-1 to TRBJ1-1, with D hard to call. The V end was cut by 7 bases, the J end by 4 bases, with 13 bases between. The germline gives CDR1 MNHNS, CDR2 SASEGT. The CDR3 runs 13 residues. CDR3: CASTKREGTEAFF. CDR3 nucleotide sequence: TGTGCCAGCACCAAGAGGGAGGGCACTGAAGCTTTCTTT.

This chain links TRBV6-2 or TRBV6-3 with TRBJ1-2, with D unclear. Germline V lookup: CDR1 MNHEY, CDR2 SVGEGT. Trimming took off 5 bases at V and 4 bases at J, with 20 bases between the two ends. CDR3 length: 16 amino acids. The CDR3 sequence: CASSTPRTPAGYGYTF. CDR3 in DNA: TGTGCCAGCAGTACCCCCAGGACTCCCGCGGGCTATGGCTACACCTTC.